These 26 T cell receptor beta chains originate from one sample sequenced in a study of PD-1 blockade in classical Hodgkin lymphoma. Following autologous stem cell transplantation, relapse occurred in every patient, and exposure to brentuximab vedotin varied. Magnetic negative selection served to purify CD4+ T cells out of PBMCs that had been thawed. Sequenced by immunoSEQ multiplex PCR; TCRdb stores in-frame clones only, minus some. The sample consists of 25,000 to 35,000 clones, approximately 83% of them appearing once. The starting material was CD4+ T cells from blood, obtained at baseline. The receptors here all came from a human donor with classical Hodgkin lymphoma.

This clone appeared once. This chain links TRBV7-9 with TRBJ2-3; a possible D gene is TRBD1 (5 bases). V lost 4 bases, J lost 2 bases, and 7 bases lay in between. The CDR3 has 13 residues. Germline CDR1 SEHNR, CDR2 FQNEAQ (reference sequence). This chain's CDR3 is CASSSTDTDTQYF. DNA for the CDR3: TGTGCCAGCAGCTCGACAGACACAGATACGCAGTATTTT. Variable domain in full (rest from reference TRBV7-9 and TRBJ2-3): DTGVSQNPRHKITKRGQNVTFRCDPISEHNRLYWYRQTLGQGPEFLTYFQNEAQLEKSRLLSDRFSAERPKGSFSTLEIQRTEQGDSAMYLCASSSTDTDTQYFGPGTRLTVL.

This chain joins TRBV5-1 and TRBJ1-1; D is possibly TRBD1 (6 bases). Trimming took 4 bases from V and 3 from J, leaving 10 bases between them. This CDR3 has 13 residues. The germline CDR1 and CDR2 sequences are SGHRS and YFSETQ. The CDR3 sequence: CASSRGADTEAFF. In DNA form, the CDR3 reads TGCGCCAGCAGCAGGGGGGCCGACACTGAAGCTTTCTTT.

The J gene is TRBJ2-1, the V gene TRBV11-1; unclear D gene. V was pared by 4 bases and J by 3 bases, with 13 bases between. This CDR3 comprises 15 residues. Germline values: CDR1 SGHAT, CDR2 FQDESV (reference sequence). The CDR3 loop is CASSSEPLLYNEQFF. The CDR3 coding sequence is TGTGCCAGCAGCTCCGAGCCCCTCCTCTACAATGAGCAGTTCTTC.

The J gene is TRBJ2-7, the V gene TRBV25-1; 7 nucleotides align to TRBD2. V was pared by 4 bases and J by 1 base, with 4 bases of the junction left unmatched. Germline assignment: CDR1 MGHDK and CDR2 SYGVNS. This CDR3 has 14 residues. This CDR3 reads CASSVERGSYEQYF. Here the CDR3 DNA reads TGTGCCAGCAGTGTCGAGCGGGGTTCCTACGAGCAGTACTTC.

J is TRBJ2-7 and V is TRBV6-5; 7 bases map to TRBD1. This CDR3 has 14 amino acids. V shed 6 bases and J 2 bases; nucleotides not matched to a gene: 7. In germline, CDR1 is MNHEY, CDR2 SVGAGI. CDR3: CASRRRQGPYEQYF. CDR3 sequence (DNA): TGTGCCAGCAGGAGAAGACAGGGCCCCTACGAGCAGTACTTC.

In nucleotides, the CDR3 is TGCGCCAGCAGCCAAGCCCAACGTGGGGAGCTGTTTTTT. Amino acids: CASSQAQRGELFF. The V call is TRBV4-3, the J call TRBJ2-2; no firm D call. The germline V gene has CDR1 LGHNA and CDR2 YSLEER. V gave up 1 base and J gave up 8 bases, with 8 bases separating them. The length of the CDR3 is 13 residues.

CDR3 amino acids: CASSYVGPSGEQYF. CDR3 DNA: TGTGCCAGCAGTTACGTGGGCCCCTCGGGCGAGCAGTACTTC. This chain uses TRBV6-5 with TRBJ2-7; D is undetermined. CDR3 size: 14 residues. With 2 bases removed from V and 6 bases from J, the gap between germline ends came to 14 bases. CDR1 MNHEY and CDR2 SVGAGI come from the germline V gene.

This sequence joins TRBV5-1 and TRBJ2-7; D is perhaps TRBD2 (7 bases). This CDR3 region has 15 residues. The germline V gene has CDR1 SGHRS and CDR2 YFSETQ. Between the trimmed V and J ends, which lost 1 base and 3 bases, there was a span of 14 bases. The CDR3 DNA sequence: TGCGCCAGCAGCTTGTTTGTGGGAGGGGGCTACGAGCAGTACTTC. Its protein is CASSLFVGGGYEQYF.

This clone has only a few counts. In nucleotides, the CDR3 is TGTGCCAGCAGCCGTCGCACGGGAGGCTACACCTTC. It is translated as CASSRRTGGYTF. The rearrangement uses TRBV5-6 and TRBJ1-2; D not certain. The CDR3 runs to 12 residues. V was clipped by 4 bases and J by 8 bases, with 12 bases between them. Germline values: CDR1 SGHDT, CDR2 YYEEEE.

This sequence joins TRBV18 and TRBJ1-3; the D gene is possibly TRBD1 (6 bases). V was shortened by 1 base and J by 3 bases, with 16 bases between the two germline ends. Per the germline V gene, CDR1 is KGHSH and CDR2 is LQKENI. The CDR3 is 17 residues long. The CDR3 loop is CASSPRRPSGDGNTIYF. The CDR3 DNA follows: TGTGCCAGCTCACCACGTCGCCCGTCAGGGGATGGAAACACCATATATTTT.

This chain uses TRBV13 with TRBJ2-1; TRBD2 might be the D (6 bases). The germline V gene encodes CDR1 PRHDT and CDR2 FYEKMQ (reference sequence). The CDR3 length is 15 residues. The germline V and J ends were trimmed by 4 bases and 8 bases, with 18 bases remaining between them. The DNA for the CDR3 is TGTGCCAGCAGCTCCCTCTCCCGACTAGTTCATGAGCAGTTCTTC. Translating gives CASSSLSRLVHEQFF.

This sequence joins TRBV7-9 and TRBJ1-5; no clear D gene. This CDR3 is built from 13 residues. Germline V gene sequence: CDR1 SEHNR, CDR2 FQNEAQ (reference sequence). Trimming removed 3 bases from V and 4 bases from J, with 7 bases in between. The CDR3 DNA is TGTGCCAGCAGCTTCTCACAGAATCAGCCCCAGCATTTT. This codes for CASSFSQNQPQHF.

The rearrangement links TRBV2 to TRBJ1-5; TRBD1 is a possible D gene (6 bases). Germline V gene data show CDR1 as SNHLY and CDR2 as FYNNEI. The CDR3 has 14 residues. Trimming pared 5 bases from V and 2 bases from J, leaving 10 bases between. The CDR3 sequence: CASSSRGGNQPQHF. The CDR3 DNA follows: TGTGCCAGCAGTAGCAGGGGAGGCAATCAGCCCCAGCATTTT.

The chain combines TRBV5-5 with TRBJ2-7; 9 nucleotides line up with TRBD1. The CDR3 covers 15 residues. V dropped 2 bases and J dropped 4; count of bases not matched to a gene: 7. Germline CDR1 is SGHKS and CDR2 is YYEKEE (reference sequence). In nucleotides, the CDR3 is TGTGCCAGCAGCTTAAAAGGACAGGGGACATACGAGCAGTACTTC. Translation gives CASSLKGQGTYEQYF.

V gene TRBV28 combines with J gene TRBJ2-4; 13 nucleotides agree with TRBD2. J gave up 8 bases and V 5 bases, and 15 bases lay outside the gene matches. The CDR3 contains 18 residues. Germline V CDR1 and CDR2: MDHEN, SYDVKM. CDR3 protein: CASSPLYPGLAGTDIQYF. The DNA for the CDR3 is TGTGCCAGCAGTCCCCTTTATCCGGGACTAGCGGGAACGGACATTCAGTACTTC.

V and J are TRBV5-3 and TRBJ2-7; the match to TRBD2 covers 7 bases. TRBV5-3 is assigned to the ORF class and has an uncertain function. After removal of 4 bases from V and 3 bases from J, the junction contained 19 bases not matched to a gene. The CDR3 consists of 18 residues. The chain's CDR3 is CARSNGTTLGPGVYEQYF. Written as DNA, the CDR3 is TGTGCCAGAAGCAACGGGACTACCTTGGGCCCTGGGGTCTACGAGCAGTACTTC.

The rearrangement links TRBV5-8 to TRBJ2-7; 9 bases map to TRBD1. The germline V gene encodes CDR1 SGHTS and CDR2 YDEGEE. Trimming cost V 4 bases and J 3 bases; bases outside gene matches: 5. The CDR3 runs to 14 residues. CDR3 loop: CASSADRGIYEQYF. In DNA, the CDR3 is TGTGCCAGCAGCGCAGACAGGGGGATCTACGAGCAGTACTTC.

The chain employs TRBV7-2 and TRBJ2-1, with TRBD1 as a possible D gene (7 bases). Deletions cut 2 bases from V and 9 bases from J, with 20 bases between. CDR1 SGHTA and CDR2 FQGNSA come from the germline V gene. The CDR3 extends over 16 amino acids. Here the CDR3 DNA reads TGTGCCAGCAGCTTAAGGAGGGGGCTGGATATAGTTGAGCAGTTCTTC. Amino acid sequence: CASSLRRGLDIVEQFF.

The chain is built from TRBV4-1 and TRBJ1-4; no reliable D call. Germline loops: CDR1 MGHRA, CDR2 YSYEKL. CDR3 length: 17 residues. V shed 1 base and J shed 5 bases, with 17 bases lying between them. CDR3 coding DNA: TGCGCCAGCAGCCAAGGGAATAAGGCTGGAGGCAATGAAAAACTGTTTTTT. It translates to CASSQGNKAGGNEKLFF.

V is TRBV5-1 and J is TRBJ1-2, with D perhaps matching TRBD1 (6 bases). The CDR3 has 16 amino acids. V was shortened by 4 bases and J by 1 base, with 17 bases between the two germline ends. CDR1 and CDR2 (germline): SGHRS, YFSETQ. This CDR3 is CASSVGTLGSNYGYTF. In DNA, the CDR3 is TGCGCCAGCAGCGTCGGGACACTGGGAAGTAACTATGGCTACACCTTC.

This chain links TRBV27 with TRBJ1-2; D uncertain. The CDR3 loop spans 15 amino acids. Germline V lookup: CDR1 MNHEY, CDR2 SMNVEV (reference sequence). V lost 0 bases and J lost 4, with 12 bases in between. CDR3 sequence reads: CASSLSPPNSYGYTF. The CDR3 DNA reads as TGTGCCAGCAGTTTATCACCGCCGAATAGCTATGGCTACACCTTC.

The chain uses TRBV5-1 and TRBJ2-1; D remains ambiguous. Between the trimmed V and J ends, which lost 1 base and 0 bases, there was a span of 14 bases. In germline, CDR1 is SGHRS, CDR2 YFSETQ. This CDR3 comprises 17 residues. DNA of the CDR3: TGCGCCAGCAGCTTGAATCGTGACGCCCGCTCCTACAATGAGCAGTTCTTC. This codes for CASSLNRDARSYNEQFF. Filled out from reference TRBV5-1 and TRBJ2-1, the complete variable domain reads KAGVTQTPRYLIKTRGQQVTLSCSPISGHRSVSWYQQTPGQGLQFLFEYFSETQRNKGNFPGRFSGRQFSNSRSEMNVSTLELGDSALYLCASSLNRDARSYNEQFFGPGTRLTVL.

In nucleotides, the CDR3 is TGTGCCAGCAGTTACGGGACAGGGGTCTACGAGCAGTACTTC. This sequence encodes CASSYGTGVYEQYF. The chain links TRBV6-6 to TRBJ2-7; 10 nucleotides line up with TRBD1. The CDR3 loop spans 14 amino acids. The ends lost 2 bases at V and 3 bases at J; junction bases unmatched: 1. Germline lookup yields CDR1 MNHNY and CDR2 SVGAGI (reference sequence).

The chain has TRBV6-5 and TRBJ1-5, with 9 bases lining up with TRBD1. V gave up 6 bases and J gave up 6 bases; unmatched junction bases: 3. The germline CDR1 and CDR2 sequences are MNHEY and SVGAGI. This CDR3 is built from 13 residues. This CDR3 reads CASRSGQGQPQHF. The CDR3 DNA follows: TGTGCCAGCAGATCGGGACAGGGTCAGCCCCAGCATTTT.

The gene calls are TRBV29-1 and TRBJ1-1; D remains ambiguous. V lost 6 bases and J 0 bases, leaving 14 bases between the germline ends. CDR1 SQVTM and CDR2 ANQGSEA come from the germline V gene. The CDR3 sequence is 14 residues long. The CDR3 region has the DNA TGCAGCGTCCTTCCGAGGTCAGTGAACACTGAAGCTTTCTTT. Residues: CSVLPRSVNTEAFF. The complete variable domain, with remaining parts taken from reference TRBV29-1 and TRBJ1-1, reads SAVISQKPSRDICQRGTSLTIQCQVDSQVTMMFWYRQQPGQSLTLIATANQGSEATYESGFVIDKFPISRPNLTFSTLTVSNMSPEDSSIYLCSVLPRSVNTEAFFGQGTRLTVV.

The chain couples TRBV27 to TRBJ2-3, with 8 bases that match TRBD2. Germline CDR1 is MNHEY and CDR2 is SMNVEV (reference sequence). CDR3 length equals 17 residues. Trimming removed 6 bases from V and 2 bases from J; junction bases left unmatched: 13. For the CDR3, the DNA is TGTGCCAGCAGCTATATCGGGAGGGGGGCAGCCACAGATACGCAGTATTTT. It codes for CASSYIGRGAATDTQYF.